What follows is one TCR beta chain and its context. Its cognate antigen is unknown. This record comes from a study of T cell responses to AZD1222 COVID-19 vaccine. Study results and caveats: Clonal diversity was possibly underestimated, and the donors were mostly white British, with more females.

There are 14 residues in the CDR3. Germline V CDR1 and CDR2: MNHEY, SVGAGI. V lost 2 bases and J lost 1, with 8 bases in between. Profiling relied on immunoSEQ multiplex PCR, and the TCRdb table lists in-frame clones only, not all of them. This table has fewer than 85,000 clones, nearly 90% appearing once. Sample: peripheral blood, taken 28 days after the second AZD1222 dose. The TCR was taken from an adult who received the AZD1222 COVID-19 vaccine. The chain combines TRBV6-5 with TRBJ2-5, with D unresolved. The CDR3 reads CASSYRPSQETQYF. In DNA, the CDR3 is TGTGCCAGCAGTTACCGGCCCAGCCAAGAGACCCAGTACTTC.